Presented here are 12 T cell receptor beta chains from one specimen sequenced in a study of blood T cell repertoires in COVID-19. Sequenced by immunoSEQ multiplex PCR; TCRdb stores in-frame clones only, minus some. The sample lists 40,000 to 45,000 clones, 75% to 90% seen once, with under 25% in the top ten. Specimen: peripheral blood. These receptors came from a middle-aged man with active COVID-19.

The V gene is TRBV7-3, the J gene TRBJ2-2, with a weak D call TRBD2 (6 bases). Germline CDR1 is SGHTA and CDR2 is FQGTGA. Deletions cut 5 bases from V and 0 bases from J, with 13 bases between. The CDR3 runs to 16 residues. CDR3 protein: CASSPGDGANTGELFF. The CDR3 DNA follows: TGTGCCAGCAGCCCGGGGGACGGCGCGAACACCGGGGAGCTGTTTTTT. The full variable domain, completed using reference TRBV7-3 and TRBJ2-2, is GAGVSQTPSNKVTEKGKYVELRCDPISGHTALYWYRQSLGQGPEFLIYFQGTGAADDSGLPNDRFFAVRPEGSVSTLKIQRTERGDSAVYLCASSPGDGANTGELFFGEGSRLTVL.

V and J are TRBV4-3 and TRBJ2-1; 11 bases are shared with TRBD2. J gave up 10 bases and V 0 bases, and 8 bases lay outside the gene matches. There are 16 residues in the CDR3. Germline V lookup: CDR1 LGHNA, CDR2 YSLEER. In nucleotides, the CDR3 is TGCGCCAGCAGCCAAGATCTTTCACTAGCGGGAGACGAGCAGTTCTTC. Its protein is CASSQDLSLAGDEQFF.

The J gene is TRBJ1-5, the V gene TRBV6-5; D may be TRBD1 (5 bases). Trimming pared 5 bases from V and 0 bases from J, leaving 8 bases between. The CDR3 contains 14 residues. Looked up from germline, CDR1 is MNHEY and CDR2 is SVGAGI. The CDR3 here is CASSRDYSNQPQHF. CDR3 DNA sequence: TGTGCCAGCAGTCGGGACTATAGCAATCAGCCCCAGCATTTT.

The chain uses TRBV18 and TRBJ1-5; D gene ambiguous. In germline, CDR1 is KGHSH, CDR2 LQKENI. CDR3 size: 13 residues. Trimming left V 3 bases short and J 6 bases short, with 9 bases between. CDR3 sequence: CASSPGGFQPQHF. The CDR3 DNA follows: TGTGCCAGCTCACCTGGAGGGTTTCAGCCCCAGCATTTT.

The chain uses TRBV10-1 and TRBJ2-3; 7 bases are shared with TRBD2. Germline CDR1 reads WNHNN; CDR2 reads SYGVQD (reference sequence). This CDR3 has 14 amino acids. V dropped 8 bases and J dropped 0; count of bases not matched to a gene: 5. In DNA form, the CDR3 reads TGCGCCAGCCAACAGCGGGGAAGCACAGATACGCAGTATTTT. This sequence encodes CASQQRGSTDTQYF.

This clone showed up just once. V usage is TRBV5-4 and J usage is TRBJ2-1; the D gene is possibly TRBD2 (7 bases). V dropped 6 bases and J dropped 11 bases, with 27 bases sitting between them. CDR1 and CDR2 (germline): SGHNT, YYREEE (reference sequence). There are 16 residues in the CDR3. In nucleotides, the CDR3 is TGTGCCAGCATCCCCGGCCCGGGGGGCGGACCAGGGAAGCAGTTCTTC. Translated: CASIPGPGGGPGKQFF.

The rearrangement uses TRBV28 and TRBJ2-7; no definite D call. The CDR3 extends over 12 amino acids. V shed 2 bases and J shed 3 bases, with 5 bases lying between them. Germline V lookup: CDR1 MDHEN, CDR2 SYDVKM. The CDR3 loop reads CASSLTVYEQYF. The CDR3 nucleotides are TGTGCCAGCAGTTTAACAGTCTACGAGCAGTACTTC. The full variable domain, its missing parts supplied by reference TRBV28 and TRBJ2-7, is DVKVTQSSRYLVKRTGEKVFLECVQDMDHENMFWYRQDPGLGLRLIYFSYDVKMKEKGDIPEGYSVSREKKERFSLILESASTNQTSMYLCASSLTVYEQYFGPGTRLTVT.

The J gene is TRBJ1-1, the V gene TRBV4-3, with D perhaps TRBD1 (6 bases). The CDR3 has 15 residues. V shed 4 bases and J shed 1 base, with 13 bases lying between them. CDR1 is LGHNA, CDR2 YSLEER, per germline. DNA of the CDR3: TGCGCCAGCAGCCCTAGGACAGAAAAGAACACTGAAGCTTTCTTT. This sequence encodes CASSPRTEKNTEAFF.

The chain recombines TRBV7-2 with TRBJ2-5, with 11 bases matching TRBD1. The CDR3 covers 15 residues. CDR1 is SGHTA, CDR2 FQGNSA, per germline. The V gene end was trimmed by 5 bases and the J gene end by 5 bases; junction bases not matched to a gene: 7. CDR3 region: CASSRSGTGGETQYF. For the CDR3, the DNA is TGTGCCAGCAGCCGCAGCGGGACAGGGGGGGAGACCCAGTACTTC.

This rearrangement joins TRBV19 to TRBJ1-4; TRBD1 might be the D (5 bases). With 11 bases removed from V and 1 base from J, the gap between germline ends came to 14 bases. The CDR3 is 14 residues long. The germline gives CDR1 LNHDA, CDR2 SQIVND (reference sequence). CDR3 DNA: TGTGCCGCGGGAGGGGATGTAACTAATGAAAAACTGTTTTTT. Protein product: CAAGGDVTNEKLFF.

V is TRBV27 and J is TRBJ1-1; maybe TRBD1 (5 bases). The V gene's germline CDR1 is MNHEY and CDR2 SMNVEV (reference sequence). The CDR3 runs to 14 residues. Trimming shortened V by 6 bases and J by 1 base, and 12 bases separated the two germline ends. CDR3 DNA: TGTGCCAGCAGCCATATCGGGGGGAACACTGAAGCTTTCTTT. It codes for CASSHIGGNTEAFF.

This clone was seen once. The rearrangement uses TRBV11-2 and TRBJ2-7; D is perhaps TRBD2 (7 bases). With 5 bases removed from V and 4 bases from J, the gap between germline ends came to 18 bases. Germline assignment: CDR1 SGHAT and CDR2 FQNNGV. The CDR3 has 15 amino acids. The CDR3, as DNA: TGTGCCAGCAGCCTAATAGGGGGGGGGTCTTACGAGCAGTACTTC. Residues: CASSLIGGGSYEQYF.